These T cell receptor beta chains were read from a single sample in a study of blood T cell repertoires in COVID-19. Using immunoSEQ multiplex PCR, the repertoire was profiled, and TCRdb retains in-frame clones only, with some absent. The sample yields 150,000 or so clones, approximately 90% seen once. The source material was peripheral blood. These receptors all stem from a young man with acute or convalescent COVID-19. Both conserved end residues are part of each CDR3. Fields, in order: V gene, J gene, clone size, CDR3 protein. Clone size is shown for a subset of rows, as once, few, many or a class of expanded clone.

TRBV27,TRBJ2-2,once,CASRSRTSGAHTGELFF
TRBV11-3,TRBJ2-3,NA,CASSAHLAGGTDTQYF
TRBV7-6,TRBJ2-2,NA,CASSLTGETGELFF
TRBV5-1,TRBJ1-1,NA,CASSTTGDDTEAFF
TRBV25-1,TRBJ1-4,NA,CASSEAGGNEKLFF
TRBV14,TRBJ2-3,few,CASSQPGLGADTQYF
TRBV4-1,TRBJ2-1,NA,CASSQTSGSSYNEQFF
TRBV15,TRBJ2-5,NA,CAVGLGAGWETQYF
TRBV27,TRBJ2-7,once,CASRDIDGYEQYF
TRBV10-3,TRBJ1-1,NA,CAISESGRADEAFF
TRBV10-1,TRBJ1-1,NA,CASSESRNTEAFF
TRBV5-5,TRBJ1-1,NA,CASSLAGGMNTEAFF
TRBV19,TRBJ2-7,NA,CASSIDSSYEQYF
TRBV23-1,TRBJ1-1,NA,CASSQSGDRGNTEAFF
TRBV19,TRBJ1-1,NA,CASSINPGGTEAFF
TRBV7-8,TRBJ1-2,NA,CASSSNRQGRANYGYTF
TRBV6-5,TRBJ2-3,NA,CASSYSGGTQGTQYF
TRBV5-8,TRBJ2-7,NA,CASSLSRLAGVLSSYEQYF
TRBV12-3/TRBV12-4,TRBJ1-1,NA,CASSSYSNTEAFF
TRBV6-5,TRBJ1-1,NA,CATAGTGYIGAFF
TRBV29-1,TRBJ1-1,NA,CSVPIGLDTEAFF
TRBV24-1,TRBJ1-1,NA,CATSDPGTGRETEAFF
TRBV6-5,TRBJ2-3,NA,CASSSSLAGSTDTQYF
TRBV19,TRBJ1-2,NA,CASSISGQGRYGYTF
TRBV11-2,TRBJ2-1,NA,CASSLSGIRDGNEQFF
TRBV27,TRBJ2-1,NA,CASRLAGAYNEQFF
TRBV19,TRBJ1-1,NA,CATAGGGLGTEAFF
TRBV19,TRBJ1-2,few,CASSDRVGGYTF
TRBV5-1,TRBJ1-1,NA,CASSLDSGWTEAFF
TRBV7-6,TRBJ2-7,once,CASSLGWRGLHYEQYF
TRBV18,TRBJ2-3,NA,CASSPPASVRDTQYF
TRBV6-5,TRBJ1-5,NA,CASRRQGNQPQHF
TRBV30,TRBJ2-5,NA,CAWSDREETQYF
TRBV28,TRBJ2-7,NA,CASSLKHRSYEQYF
TRBV10-3,TRBJ1-3,NA,CAISDVTGSGNTIYF
TRBV5-8,TRBJ2-5,NA,CASSTPQGAYYQETQYF
TRBV29-1,TRBJ2-1,NA,CSVEGSGSSYNEQFF
TRBV4-1,TRBJ1-3,once,CASSQAVSGQMGNTIYF
TRBV5-6,TRBJ2-1,NA,CASSARDRGSNEQFF
TRBV18,TRBJ2-7,NA,CASSPIAGESYEQYF
TRBV6-1,TRBJ1-4,NA,CASSELGRINEKLFF
TRBV6-5,TRBJ2-1,NA,CAIGTSGYNEQFF
TRBV7-8,TRBJ2-2,few,CASSLAQSFRGTGELFF
TRBV6-5,TRBJ2-7,NA,CASWDSSYEQYF
TRBV2,TRBJ2-5,NA,CASIPGVGRETQYF
TRBV7-6,TRBJ1-2,NA,CASSLGTANNYGYTF
TRBV11-3,TRBJ2-5,NA,CASSQGGETQYF
TRBV11-2,TRBJ1-2,NA,CASSLEWRGQGYTF
TRBV4-1,TRBJ2-1,once,CASSQIGMRLADYSYNEQFF
TRBV5-1,TRBJ1-5,NA,CASSLGQDNQPQHF
TRBV19,TRBJ2-1,NA,CASSAPTGPLINEQFF
TRBV24-1,TRBJ2-3,NA,CATSDRTGGTDTQYF
TRBV5-1,TRBJ2-7,NA,CASSLEGFSYEQYF
TRBV5-1,TRBJ2-5,NA,CASSLGEKGRRLTAETQYF
TRBV6-5,TRBJ2-5,NA,CASSYRRPGGIETQYF
TRBV7-9,TRBJ1-1,NA,CASSLVGGNTEAFF
TRBV27,TRBJ2-3,NA,CASSLLAGATDTQYF
TRBV16,TRBJ1-5,NA,CASSQSNSNQPQHF
TRBV7-8,TRBJ2-1,NA,CASSPGLISSYNGQFF